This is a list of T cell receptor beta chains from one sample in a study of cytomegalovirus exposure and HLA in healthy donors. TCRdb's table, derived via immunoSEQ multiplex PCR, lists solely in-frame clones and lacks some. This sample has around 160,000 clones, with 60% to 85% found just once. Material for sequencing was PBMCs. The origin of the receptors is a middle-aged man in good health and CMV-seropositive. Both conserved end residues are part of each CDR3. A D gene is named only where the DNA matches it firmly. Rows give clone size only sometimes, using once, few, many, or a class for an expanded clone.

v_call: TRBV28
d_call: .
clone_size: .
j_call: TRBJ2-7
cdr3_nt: TGTGCCAGCACACGCGGTACCGAGCAGTACTTC
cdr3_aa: CASTRGTEQYF

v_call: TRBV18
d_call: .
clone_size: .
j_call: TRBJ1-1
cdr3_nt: TGTGCCAGCTCACCGATGGAAGGGAGGGGTGAAGCTTTCTTT
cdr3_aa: CASSPMEGRGEAFF

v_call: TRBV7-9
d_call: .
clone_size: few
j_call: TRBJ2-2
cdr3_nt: TGTGCCACCACTAGTACCGGGGAGCTGTTTTTT
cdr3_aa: CATTSTGELFF

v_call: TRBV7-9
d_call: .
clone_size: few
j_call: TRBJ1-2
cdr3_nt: TGTGCCAGCAGCCTAATGGGGGGGGGAGAGATTTATGGCTACACCTTC
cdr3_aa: CASSLMGGGEIYGYTF

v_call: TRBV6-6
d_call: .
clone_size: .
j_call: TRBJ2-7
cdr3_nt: TGTGCCAGCAGTGGAGGACGGGGGAGCGAGCAGTACTTC
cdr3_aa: CASSGGRGSEQYF

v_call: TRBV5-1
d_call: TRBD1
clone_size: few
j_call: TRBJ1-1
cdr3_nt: TGCGCCAGCAGCTCGACAGGGGTGAACACTGAAGCTTTCTTT
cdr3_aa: CASSSTGVNTEAFF

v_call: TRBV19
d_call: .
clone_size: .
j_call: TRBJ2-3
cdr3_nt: TGTGCCAGTAAGGGGGACCAGGGGACAGATACGCAGTATTTT
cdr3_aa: CASKGDQGTDTQYF

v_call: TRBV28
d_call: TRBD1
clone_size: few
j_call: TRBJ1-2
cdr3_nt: TGTGCCAGCAGCCGAGGGGGCGCGTATGGCTACACCTTC
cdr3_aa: CASSRGGAYGYTF

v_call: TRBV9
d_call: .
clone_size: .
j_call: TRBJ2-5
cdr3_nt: TGTGCCAGCAGCGTAGGCACTAGCCGGTCGGCGGCGGGAGAGACCCAGTACTTC
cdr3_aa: CASSVGTSRSAAGETQYF

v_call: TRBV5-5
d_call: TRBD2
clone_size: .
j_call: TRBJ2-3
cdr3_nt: TGTGCCAGCAGCTTTAGCGGGAGTGAGACAGATACGCAGTATTTT
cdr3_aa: CASSFSGSETDTQYF

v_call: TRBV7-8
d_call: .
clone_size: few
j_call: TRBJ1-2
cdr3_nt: TGTGCCAGCAGTGCAAGAAGGGAGTCTTATGGCTACACCTTC
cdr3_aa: CASSARRESYGYTF

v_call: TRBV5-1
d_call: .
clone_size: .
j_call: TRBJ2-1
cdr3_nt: TGCGCCAGCAGCCGGGTAGCGTCCAATGAGCAGTTCTTC
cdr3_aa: CASSRVASNEQFF

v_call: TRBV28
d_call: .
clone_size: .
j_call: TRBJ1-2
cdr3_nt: TGTGCCAGCACCCCCCTTTACTATGGCTACACCTTC
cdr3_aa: CASTPLYYGYTF

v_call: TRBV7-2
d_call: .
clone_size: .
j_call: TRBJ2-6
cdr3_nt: TGTGCCAGCAGCTTCGGGAGCTCTGGGGCCAACGTCCTGACTTTC
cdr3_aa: CASSFGSSGANVLTF

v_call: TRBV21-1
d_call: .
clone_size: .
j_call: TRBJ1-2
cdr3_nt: TGTGCCAGCAGCAAAAAAAGAGCTTCTAACTATGGCTACACCTTC
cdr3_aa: CASSKKRASNYGYTF

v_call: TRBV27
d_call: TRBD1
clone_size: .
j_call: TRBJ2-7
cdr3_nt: TGTGCCAGCAGGGGACGGGGACAGGCCACCTACGAGCAGTACTTC
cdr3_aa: CASRGRGQATYEQYF

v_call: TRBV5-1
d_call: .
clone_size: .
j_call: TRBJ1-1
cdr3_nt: TGCGCCAGCAGCTTGGCCGGTGAGACTGAAGCTTTCTTT
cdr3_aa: CASSLAGETEAFF

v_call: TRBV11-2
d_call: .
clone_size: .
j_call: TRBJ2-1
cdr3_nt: TGTGCCAGCAGCTTCTCCCCGAGTAATAATGAGCAGTTCTTC
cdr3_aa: CASSFSPSNNEQFF

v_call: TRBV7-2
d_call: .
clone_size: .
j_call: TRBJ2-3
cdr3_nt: TGTGCCAGCAGCTTAGTTTCTAGCATCACAGATACGCAGTATTTT
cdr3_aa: CASSLVSSITDTQYF

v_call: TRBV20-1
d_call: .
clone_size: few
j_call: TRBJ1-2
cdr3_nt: TGCAGTGCTGAGGGCTTAATACAGGGCACCTTC
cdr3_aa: CSAEGLIQGTF

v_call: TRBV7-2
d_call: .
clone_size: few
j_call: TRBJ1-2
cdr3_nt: TGTGCCAGCAGCTTCAGTGGCCGCAACTATGGCTACACCTTC
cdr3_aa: CASSFSGRNYGYTF

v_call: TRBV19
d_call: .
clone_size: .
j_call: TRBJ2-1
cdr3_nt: TGTGCCAGTAGCGCACACAGGGAACGGAATGAGCAGTTCTTC
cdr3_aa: CASSAHRERNEQFF

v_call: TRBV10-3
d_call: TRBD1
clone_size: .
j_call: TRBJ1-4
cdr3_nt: TGTGCCATCAGTGATGGACAGGGCCGAGAAAAACTGTTTTTT
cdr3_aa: CAISDGQGREKLFF

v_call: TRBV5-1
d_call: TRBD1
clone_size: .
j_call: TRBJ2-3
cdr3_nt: TGCGCCAGCAGCCTTGGGACAGCAACCGATACGCAGTATTTT
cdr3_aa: CASSLGTATDTQYF

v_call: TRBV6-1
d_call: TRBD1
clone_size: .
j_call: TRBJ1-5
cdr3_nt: TGTGCCAGCAGTCGACAGGGGGCGGTCGAACAGCCCCAGCATTTT
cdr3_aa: CASSRQGAVEQPQHF

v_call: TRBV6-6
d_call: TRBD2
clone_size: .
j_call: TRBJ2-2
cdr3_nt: TGTGCCAGCAGTTACGGGGGAGGGACCGGGGAGCTGTTTTTT
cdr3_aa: CASSYGGGTGELFF

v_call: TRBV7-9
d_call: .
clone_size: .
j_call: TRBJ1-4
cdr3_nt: TGTGCCAGCAGCTTAGCACAGGAGGGAAGCGAAAAACTGTTTTTT
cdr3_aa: CASSLAQEGSEKLFF

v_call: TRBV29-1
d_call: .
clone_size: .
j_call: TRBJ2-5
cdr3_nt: TGCAGCGTTGGTGACAGCAACCAGTACTTC
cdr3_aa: CSVGDSNQYF

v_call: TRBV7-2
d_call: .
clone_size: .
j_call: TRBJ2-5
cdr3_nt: TGTGCCAGCAGCTTAGCGGGCGGCGGGGAGACCCAGTACTTC
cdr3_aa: CASSLAGGGETQYF

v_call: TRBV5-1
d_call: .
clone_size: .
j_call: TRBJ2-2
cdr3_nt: TGCGCCAGCAGCTTGGCGTCGGCGAACACCGGGGAGCTGTTTTTT
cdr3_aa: CASSLASANTGELFF

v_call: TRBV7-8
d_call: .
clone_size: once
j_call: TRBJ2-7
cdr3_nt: TGTGCCAGCAGCGCACACCGGGACATGACCTTCTACGAGCAGTACTTC
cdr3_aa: CASSAHRDMTFYEQYF

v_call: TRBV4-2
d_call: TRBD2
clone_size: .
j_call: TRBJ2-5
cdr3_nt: TGTGCCAGCAGGCGCGGGGGAGCGGGAGAGGGAGAGACCCAGTACTTC
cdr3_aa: CASRRGGAGEGETQYF

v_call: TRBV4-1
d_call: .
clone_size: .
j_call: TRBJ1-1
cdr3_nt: TGCGCCAGCAACCCAATTGGGCAGGGGACGCAAATGAACACTGAAGCTTTCTTT
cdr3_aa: CASNPIGQGTQMNTEAFF

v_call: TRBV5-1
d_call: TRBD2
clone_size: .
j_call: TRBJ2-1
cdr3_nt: TGCGCCAGCACGGGACTAGCGGGAGAAGCTGTCAATGAGCAGTTCTTC
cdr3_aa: CASTGLAGEAVNEQFF

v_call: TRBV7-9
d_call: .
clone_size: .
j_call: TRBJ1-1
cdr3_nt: TGTTCCAGCAGGCTGACGGGGGAGGAAGCTTTCTTT
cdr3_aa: CSSRLTGEEAFF

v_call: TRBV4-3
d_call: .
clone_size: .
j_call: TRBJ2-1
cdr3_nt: TGCGCCAGCAGCCGCGGCCGGGAATCTGGCAATGAGCAGTTCTTC
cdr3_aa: CASSRGRESGNEQFF

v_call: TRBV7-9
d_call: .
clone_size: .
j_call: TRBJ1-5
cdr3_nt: TGTGCCAGCAGCTTAACCGGGACTAATCAGCCCCAGCATTTT
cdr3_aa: CASSLTGTNQPQHF

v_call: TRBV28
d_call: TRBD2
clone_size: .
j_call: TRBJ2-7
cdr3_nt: TGTGCCAGCAGTTTGGCCGGGACTAGTCTCCACGAGCAGTACTTC
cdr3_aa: CASSLAGTSLHEQYF

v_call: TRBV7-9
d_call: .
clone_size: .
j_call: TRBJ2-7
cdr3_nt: TGTTCCAGCAGCCCACGGGACAAACTCTACGAGCAGTACTTC
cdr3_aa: CSSSPRDKLYEQYF

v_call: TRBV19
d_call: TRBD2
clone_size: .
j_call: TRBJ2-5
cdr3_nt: TGTGCCAGTAGTATAAGCGGGAGAGGGGAAGAGACCCAGTACTTC
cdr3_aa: CASSISGRGEETQYF

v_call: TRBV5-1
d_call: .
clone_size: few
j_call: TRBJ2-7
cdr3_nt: TGCGCCAGCAGCTTGGGCAGTTCAAACGAGCAGTACTTC
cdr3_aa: CASSLGSSNEQYF

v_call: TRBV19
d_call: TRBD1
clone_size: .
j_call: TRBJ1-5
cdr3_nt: TGTGCCAGTAGTAGGGACAGGGGGCCCAATCAGCCCCAGCATTTT
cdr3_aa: CASSRDRGPNQPQHF

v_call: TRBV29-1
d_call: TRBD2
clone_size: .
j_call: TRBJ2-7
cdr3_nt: TGCAGCGCTTGGGGGACTAGCGCAACCTACGAGCAGTACTTC
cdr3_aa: CSAWGTSATYEQYF

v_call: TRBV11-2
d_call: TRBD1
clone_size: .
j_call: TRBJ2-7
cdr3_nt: TGTGCCAGCAGCTTTCCCGACAGGGCCTACGAGCAGTACTTC
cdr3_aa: CASSFPDRAYEQYF

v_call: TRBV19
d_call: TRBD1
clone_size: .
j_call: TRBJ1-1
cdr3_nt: TGTGCCTCTCGACAGGGGGCGCAAACTGAAGCTTTCTTT
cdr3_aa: CASRQGAQTEAFF

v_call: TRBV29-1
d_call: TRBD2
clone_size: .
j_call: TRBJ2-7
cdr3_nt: TGCAGCGTTGAAGGTTTGGCGGGAGGTGACTACGAGCAGTACTTC
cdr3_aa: CSVEGLAGGDYEQYF